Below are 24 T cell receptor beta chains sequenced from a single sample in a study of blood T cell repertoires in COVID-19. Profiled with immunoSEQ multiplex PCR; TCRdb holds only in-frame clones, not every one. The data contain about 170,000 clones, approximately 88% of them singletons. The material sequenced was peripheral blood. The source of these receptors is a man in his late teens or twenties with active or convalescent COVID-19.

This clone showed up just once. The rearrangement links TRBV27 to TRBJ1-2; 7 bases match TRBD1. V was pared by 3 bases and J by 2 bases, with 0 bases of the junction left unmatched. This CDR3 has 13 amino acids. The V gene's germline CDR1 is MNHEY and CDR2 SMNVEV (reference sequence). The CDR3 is CASSLTGNYGYTF. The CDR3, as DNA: TGTGCCAGCAGTTTGACAGGGAACTATGGCTACACCTTC.

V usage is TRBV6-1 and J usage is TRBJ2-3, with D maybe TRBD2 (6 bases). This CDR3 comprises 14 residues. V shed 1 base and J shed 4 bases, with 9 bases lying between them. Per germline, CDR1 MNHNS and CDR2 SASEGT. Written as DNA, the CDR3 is TGTGCCAGCAGTGAAGGGGAGGAAGCAGATACGCAGTATTTT. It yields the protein CASSEGEEADTQYF.

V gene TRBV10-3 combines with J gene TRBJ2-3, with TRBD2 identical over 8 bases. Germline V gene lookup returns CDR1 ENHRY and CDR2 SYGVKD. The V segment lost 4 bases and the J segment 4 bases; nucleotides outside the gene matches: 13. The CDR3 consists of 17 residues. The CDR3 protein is CAISASPAGGYPDTQYF. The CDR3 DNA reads TGTGCCATCAGTGCCTCCCCGGCGGGGGGCTATCCAGATACGCAGTATTTT.

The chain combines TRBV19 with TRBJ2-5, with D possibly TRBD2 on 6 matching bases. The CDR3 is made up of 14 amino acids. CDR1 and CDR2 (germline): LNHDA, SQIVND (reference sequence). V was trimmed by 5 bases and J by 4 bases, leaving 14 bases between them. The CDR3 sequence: CASSDRGMGETQYF. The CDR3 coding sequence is TGTGCCAGTAGTGACCGGGGGATGGGAGAGACCCAGTACTTC.

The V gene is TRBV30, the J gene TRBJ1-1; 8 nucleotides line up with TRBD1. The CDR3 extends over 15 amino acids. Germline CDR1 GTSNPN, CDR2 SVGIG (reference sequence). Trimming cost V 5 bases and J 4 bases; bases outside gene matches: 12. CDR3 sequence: CAWVFPGGAVTEAFF. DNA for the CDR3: TGTGCCTGGGTTTTCCCAGGGGGCGCGGTCACTGAAGCTTTCTTT. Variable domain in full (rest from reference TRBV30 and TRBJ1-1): SQTIHQWPATLVQPVGSPLSLECTVEGTSNPNLYWYRQAAGRGLQLLFYSVGIGQISSEVPQNLSASRPQDRQFILSSKKLLLSDSGFYLCAWVFPGGAVTEAFFGQGTRLTVV.

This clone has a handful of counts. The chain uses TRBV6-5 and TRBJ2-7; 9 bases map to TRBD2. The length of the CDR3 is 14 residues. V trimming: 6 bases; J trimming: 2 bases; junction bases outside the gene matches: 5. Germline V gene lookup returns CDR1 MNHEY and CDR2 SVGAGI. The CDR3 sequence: CASRLSGGTYEQYF. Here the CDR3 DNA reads TGTGCCAGCAGACTTAGCGGGGGAACCTACGAGCAGTACTTC.

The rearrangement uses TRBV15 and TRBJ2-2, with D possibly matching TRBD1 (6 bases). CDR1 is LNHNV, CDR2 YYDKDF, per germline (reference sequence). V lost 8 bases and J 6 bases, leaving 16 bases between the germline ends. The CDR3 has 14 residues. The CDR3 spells CATSGTPYAGELFF. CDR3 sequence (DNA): TGTGCCACCTCCGGGACACCTTATGCCGGGGAGCTGTTTTTT.

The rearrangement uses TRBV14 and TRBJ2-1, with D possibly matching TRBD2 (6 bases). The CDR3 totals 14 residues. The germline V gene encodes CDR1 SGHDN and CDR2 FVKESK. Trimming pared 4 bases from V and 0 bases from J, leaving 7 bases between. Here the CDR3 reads CASSLGSSYNEQFF. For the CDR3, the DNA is TGTGCCAGCAGCCTCGGGAGCTCCTACAATGAGCAGTTCTTC.

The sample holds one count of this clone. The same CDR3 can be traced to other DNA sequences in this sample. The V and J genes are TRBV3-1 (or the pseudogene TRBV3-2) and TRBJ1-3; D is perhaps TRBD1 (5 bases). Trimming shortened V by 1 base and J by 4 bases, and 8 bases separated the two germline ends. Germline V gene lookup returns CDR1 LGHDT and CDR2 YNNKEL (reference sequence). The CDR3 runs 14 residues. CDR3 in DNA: TGTGCCAGCAGCCAAGGCAGGGCCGGAAACACCATATATTTT. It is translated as CASSQGRAGNTIYF.

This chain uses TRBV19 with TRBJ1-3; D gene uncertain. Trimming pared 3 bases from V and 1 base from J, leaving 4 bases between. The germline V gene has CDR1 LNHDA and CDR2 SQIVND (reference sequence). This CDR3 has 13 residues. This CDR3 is CASSIESGNTIYF. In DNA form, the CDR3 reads TGTGCCAGTAGTATTGAGTCTGGAAACACCATATATTTT.

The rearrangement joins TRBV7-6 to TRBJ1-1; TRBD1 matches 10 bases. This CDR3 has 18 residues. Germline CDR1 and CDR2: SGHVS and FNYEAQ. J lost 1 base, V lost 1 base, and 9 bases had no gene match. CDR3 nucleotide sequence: TGTGCCAGCAGCTTAGATGGTTTAGGGGACAGGGGGAACACTGAAGCTTTCTTT. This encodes CASSLDGLGDRGNTEAFF.

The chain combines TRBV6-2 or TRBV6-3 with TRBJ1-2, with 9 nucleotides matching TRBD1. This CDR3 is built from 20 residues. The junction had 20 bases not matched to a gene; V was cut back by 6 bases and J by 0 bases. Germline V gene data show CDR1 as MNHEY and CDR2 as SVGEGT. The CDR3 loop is CASSPRPGTGTQRSNYGYTF. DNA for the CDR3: TGTGCCAGCAGCCCAAGGCCCGGGACAGGGACCCAGAGGTCTAACTATGGCTACACCTTC.

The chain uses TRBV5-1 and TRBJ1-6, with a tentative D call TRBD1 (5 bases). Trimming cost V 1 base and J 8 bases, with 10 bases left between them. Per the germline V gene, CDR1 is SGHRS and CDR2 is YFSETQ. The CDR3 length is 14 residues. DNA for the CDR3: TGCGCCAGCAGCTTGCTGGGGCAGGATTCACCCCTCCACTTT. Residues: CASSLLGQDSPLHF.

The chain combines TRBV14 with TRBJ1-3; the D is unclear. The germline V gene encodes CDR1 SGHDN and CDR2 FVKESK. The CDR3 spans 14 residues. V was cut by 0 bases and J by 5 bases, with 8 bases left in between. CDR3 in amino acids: CASSQEGGRNTIYF. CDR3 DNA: TGTGCCAGCAGCCAAGAGGGAGGGAGAAACACCATATATTTT.

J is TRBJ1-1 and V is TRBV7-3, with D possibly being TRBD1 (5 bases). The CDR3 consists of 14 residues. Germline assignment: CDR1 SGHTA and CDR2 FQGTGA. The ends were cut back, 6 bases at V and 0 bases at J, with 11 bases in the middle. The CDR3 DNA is TGTGCCAGCAGGGTAGGGGCCTTGAACACTGAAGCTTTCTTT. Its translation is CASRVGALNTEAFF.

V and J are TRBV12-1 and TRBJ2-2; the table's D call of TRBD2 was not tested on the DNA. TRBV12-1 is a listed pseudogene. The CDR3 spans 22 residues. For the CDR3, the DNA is TGTGCCAGCAGCTTTGACCTCCGCGGGACTAGCGGGAGTCCCGAAACAGGCGGGGAGCTGTTTTTT. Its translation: CASSFDLRGTSGSPETGGELFF.

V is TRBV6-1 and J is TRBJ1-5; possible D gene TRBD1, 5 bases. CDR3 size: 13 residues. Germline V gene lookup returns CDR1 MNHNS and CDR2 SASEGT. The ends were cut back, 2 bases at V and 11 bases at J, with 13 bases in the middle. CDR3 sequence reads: CASSEPGYPTQHF. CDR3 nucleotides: TGTGCCAGCAGTGAACCAGGGTACCCGACCCAGCATTTT.

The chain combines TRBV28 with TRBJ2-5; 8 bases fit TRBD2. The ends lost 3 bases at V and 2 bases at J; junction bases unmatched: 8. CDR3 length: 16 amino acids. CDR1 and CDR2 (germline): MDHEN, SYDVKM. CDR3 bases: TGTGCCAGCAGTTTGACACTAGCGGTTGGACAAGAGACCCAGTACTTC. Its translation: CASSLTLAVGQETQYF.

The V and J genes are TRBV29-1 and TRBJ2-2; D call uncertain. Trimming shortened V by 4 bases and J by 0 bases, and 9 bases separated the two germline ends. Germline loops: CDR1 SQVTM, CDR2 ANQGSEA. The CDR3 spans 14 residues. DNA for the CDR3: TGCAGCGTTGCAAGTCAGTCGAACACCGGGGAGCTGTTTTTT. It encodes CSVASQSNTGELFF.

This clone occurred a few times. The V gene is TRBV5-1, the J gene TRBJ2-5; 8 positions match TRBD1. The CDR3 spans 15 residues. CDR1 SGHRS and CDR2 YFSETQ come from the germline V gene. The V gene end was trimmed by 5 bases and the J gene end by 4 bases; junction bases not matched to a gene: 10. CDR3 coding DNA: TGCGCCAGCAGTCCCGGGACAGGTTCGGGAGAGACCCAGTACTTC. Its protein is CASSPGTGSGETQYF.

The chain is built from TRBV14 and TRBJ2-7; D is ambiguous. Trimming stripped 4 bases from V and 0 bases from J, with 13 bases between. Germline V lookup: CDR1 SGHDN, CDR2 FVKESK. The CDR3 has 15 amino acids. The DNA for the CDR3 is TGTGCCAGCAGCCGCCAGGAACATTTCTCCTACGAGCAGTACTTC. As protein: CASSRQEHFSYEQYF.

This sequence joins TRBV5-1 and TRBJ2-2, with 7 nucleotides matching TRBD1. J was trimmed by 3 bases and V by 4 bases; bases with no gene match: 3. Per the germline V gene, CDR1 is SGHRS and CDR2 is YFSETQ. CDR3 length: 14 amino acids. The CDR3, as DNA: TGCGCCAGCAGCCGGGACAGCTACACCGGGGAGCTGTTTTTT. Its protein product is CASSRDSYTGELFF.

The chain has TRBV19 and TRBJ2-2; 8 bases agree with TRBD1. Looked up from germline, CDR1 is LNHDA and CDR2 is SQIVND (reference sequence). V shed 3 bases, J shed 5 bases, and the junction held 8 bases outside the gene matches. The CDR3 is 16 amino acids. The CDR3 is CASSILGTGRTGELFF. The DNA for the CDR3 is TGTGCCAGTAGTATCTTAGGGACAGGCAGGACCGGGGAGCTGTTTTTT. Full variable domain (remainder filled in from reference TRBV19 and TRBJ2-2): DGGITQSPKYLFRKEGQNVTLSCEQNLNHDAMYWYRQDPGQGLRLIYYSQIVNDFQKGDIAEGYSVSREKKESFPLTVTSAQKNPTAFYLCASSILGTGRTGELFFGEGSRLTVL.

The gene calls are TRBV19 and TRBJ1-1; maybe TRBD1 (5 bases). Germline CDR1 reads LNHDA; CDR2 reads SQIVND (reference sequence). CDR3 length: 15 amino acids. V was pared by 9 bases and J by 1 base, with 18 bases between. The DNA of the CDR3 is TGTGCCAGCAGGCCCCCAGGGCAGGGGAACACTGAAGCTTTCTTT. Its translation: CASRPPGQGNTEAFF.